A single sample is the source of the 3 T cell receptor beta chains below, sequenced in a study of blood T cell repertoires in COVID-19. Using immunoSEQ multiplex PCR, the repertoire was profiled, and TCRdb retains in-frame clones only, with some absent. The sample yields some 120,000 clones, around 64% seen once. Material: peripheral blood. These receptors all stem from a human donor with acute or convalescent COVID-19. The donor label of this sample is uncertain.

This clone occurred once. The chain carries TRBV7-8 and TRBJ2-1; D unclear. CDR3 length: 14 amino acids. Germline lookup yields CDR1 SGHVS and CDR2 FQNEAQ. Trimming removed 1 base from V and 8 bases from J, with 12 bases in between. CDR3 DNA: TGTGCCAGCAGCTTAGGAACCTTGGGCCATGAGCAGTTCTTC. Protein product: CASSLGTLGHEQFF.

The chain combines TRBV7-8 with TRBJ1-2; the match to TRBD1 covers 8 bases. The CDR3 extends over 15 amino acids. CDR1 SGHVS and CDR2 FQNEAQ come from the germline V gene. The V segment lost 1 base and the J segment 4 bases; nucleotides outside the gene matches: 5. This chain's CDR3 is CASSLGTGSTYGYTF. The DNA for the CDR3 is TGTGCCAGCAGCTTAGGGACAGGGAGTACCTATGGCTACACCTTC.

The CDR3 DNA reads TGTGCCAGCAGCCCGGTCGTACTATCGTCCTCTGGGGCCAACGTCCTGACTTTC. Translated: CASSPVVLSSSGANVLTF. The gene calls are TRBV5-5 and TRBJ2-6; the D is unclear. CDR1 is SGHKS, CDR2 YYEKEE, per germline (reference sequence). The V end lost 4 bases, the J end lost 0 bases, and 17 bases lay between the germline ends. The CDR3 is 18 residues long.